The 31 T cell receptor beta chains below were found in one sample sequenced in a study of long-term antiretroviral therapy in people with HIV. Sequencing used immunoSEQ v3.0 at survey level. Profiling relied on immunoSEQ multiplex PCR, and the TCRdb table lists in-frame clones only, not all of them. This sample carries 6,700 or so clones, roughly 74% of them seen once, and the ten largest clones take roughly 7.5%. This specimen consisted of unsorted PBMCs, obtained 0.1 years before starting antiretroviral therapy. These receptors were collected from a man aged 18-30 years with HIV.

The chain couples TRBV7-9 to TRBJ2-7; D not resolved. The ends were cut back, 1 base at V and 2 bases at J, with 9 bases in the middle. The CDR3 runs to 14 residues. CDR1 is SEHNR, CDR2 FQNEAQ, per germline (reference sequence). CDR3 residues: CASSLDGRTYEQYF. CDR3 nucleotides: TGTGCCAGCAGCTTAGATGGCAGGACCTACGAGCAGTACTTC.

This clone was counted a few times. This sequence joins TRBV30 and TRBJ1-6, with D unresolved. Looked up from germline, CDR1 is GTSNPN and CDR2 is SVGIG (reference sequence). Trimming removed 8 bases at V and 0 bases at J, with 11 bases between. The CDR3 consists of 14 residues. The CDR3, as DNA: TGTGCCGGTGGCAGGAGCTCCTATAATTCACCCCTCCACTTT. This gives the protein CAGGRSSYNSPLHF.

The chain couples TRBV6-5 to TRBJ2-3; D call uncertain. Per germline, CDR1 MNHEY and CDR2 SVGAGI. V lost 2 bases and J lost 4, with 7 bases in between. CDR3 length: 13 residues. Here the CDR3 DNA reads TGTGCCAGCAGTTACCAGAATGCAGATACGCAGTATTTT. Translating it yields CASSYQNADTQYF.

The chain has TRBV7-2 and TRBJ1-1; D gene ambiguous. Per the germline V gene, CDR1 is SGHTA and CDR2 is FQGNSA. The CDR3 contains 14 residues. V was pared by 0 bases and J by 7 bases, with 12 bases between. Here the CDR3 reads CASSLAPDYGEAFF. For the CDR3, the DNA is TGTGCCAGCAGCTTAGCCCCAGATTACGGTGAAGCTTTCTTT.

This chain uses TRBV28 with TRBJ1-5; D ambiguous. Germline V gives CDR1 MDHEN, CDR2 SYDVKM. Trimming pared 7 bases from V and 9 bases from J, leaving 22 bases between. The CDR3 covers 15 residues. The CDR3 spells CASTLPGDRIRPQHF. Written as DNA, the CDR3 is TGTGCCAGCACCCTCCCCGGTGATAGGATTAGGCCCCAGCATTTT. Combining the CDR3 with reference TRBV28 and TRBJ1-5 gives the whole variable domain DVKVTQSSRYLVKRTGEKVFLECVQDMDHENMFWYRQDPGLGLRLIYFSYDVKMKEKGDIPEGYSVSREKKERFSLILESASTNQTSMYLCASTLPGDRIRPQHFGDGTRLSIL.

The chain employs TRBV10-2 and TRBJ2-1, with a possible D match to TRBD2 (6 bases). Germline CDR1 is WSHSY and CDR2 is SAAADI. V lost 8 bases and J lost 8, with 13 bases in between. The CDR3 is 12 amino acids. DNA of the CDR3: TGCGCCAGCGCATTTGGGGGGTATGAGCAGTTCTTC. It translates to CASAFGGYEQFF.

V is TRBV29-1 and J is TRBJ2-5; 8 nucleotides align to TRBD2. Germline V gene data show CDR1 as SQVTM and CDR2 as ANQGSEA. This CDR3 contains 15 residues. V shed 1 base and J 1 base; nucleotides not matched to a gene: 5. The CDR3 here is CSVEGGGGIQETQYF. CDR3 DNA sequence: TGCAGCGTTGAAGGCGGCGGGGGGATCCAAGAGACCCAGTACTTC.

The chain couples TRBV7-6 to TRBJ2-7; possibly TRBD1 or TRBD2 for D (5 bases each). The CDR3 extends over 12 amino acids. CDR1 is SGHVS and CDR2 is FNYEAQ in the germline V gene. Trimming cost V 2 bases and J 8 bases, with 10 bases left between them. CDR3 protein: CASSLPTGQQYF. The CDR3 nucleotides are TGTGCCAGCAGCTTACCAACGGGACAGCAGTACTTC.

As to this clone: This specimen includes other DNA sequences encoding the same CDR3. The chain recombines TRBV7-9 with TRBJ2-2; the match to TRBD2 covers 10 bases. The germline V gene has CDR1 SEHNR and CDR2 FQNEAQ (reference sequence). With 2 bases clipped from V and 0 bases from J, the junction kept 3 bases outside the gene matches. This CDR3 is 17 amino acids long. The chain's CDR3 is CASSLPSGGPNTGELFF. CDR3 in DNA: TGTGCCAGCAGCTTACCTAGCGGGGGCCCGAACACCGGGGAGCTGTTTTTT.

The DNA of the CDR3 is TGTGCCAGCAGCGGTCTAGCGGGGGGGGGAGAGACCCAGTACTTC. Its protein product is CASSGLAGGGETQYF. The chain carries TRBV6-1 and TRBJ2-5; 12 nucleotides match TRBD2. The CDR3 contains 15 residues. After removal of 6 bases from V and 4 bases from J, the junction contained 6 bases not matched to a gene. Germline-derived CDR1 and CDR2 are MNHNS and SASEGT.

The CDR3 loop is CASYGENEKLFF. DNA for the CDR3: TGCGCCAGCTACGGGGAAAATGAAAAACTGTTTTTT. The genes are TRBV5-1 and TRBJ1-4; the D is unclear. Germline V gene data show CDR1 as SGHRS and CDR2 as YFSETQ. The length of the CDR3 is 12 residues. V shed 7 bases and J shed 5 bases, with 9 bases lying between them. Full variable domain (remainder filled in from reference TRBV5-1 and TRBJ1-4): KAGVTQTPRYLIKTRGQQVTLSCSPISGHRSVSWYQQTPGQGLQFLFEYFSETQRNKGNFPGRFSGRQFSNSRSEMNVSTLELGDSALYLCASYGENEKLFFGSGTQLSVL.

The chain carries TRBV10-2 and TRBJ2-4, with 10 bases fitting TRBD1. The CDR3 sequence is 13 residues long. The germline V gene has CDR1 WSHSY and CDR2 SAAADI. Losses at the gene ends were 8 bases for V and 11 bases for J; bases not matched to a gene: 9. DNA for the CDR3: TGCGCCAGCGCGGGACAGGGGCTACTGGTTCAGTACTTC. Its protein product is CASAGQGLLVQYF.

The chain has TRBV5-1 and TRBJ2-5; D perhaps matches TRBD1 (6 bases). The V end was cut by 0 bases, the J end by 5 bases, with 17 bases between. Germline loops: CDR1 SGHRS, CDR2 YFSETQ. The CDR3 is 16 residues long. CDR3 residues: CASSLDGPGQGETQYF. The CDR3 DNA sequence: TGCGCCAGCAGCTTGGACGGTCCGGGACAAGGGGAGACCCAGTACTTC.

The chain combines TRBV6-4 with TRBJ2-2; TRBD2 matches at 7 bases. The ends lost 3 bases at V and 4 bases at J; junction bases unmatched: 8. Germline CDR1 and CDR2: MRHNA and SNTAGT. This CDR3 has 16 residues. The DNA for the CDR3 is TGTGCCAGCAGTGAATTACTAGCGACGACCACCGGGGAGCTGTTTTTT. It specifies CASSELLATTTGELFF.

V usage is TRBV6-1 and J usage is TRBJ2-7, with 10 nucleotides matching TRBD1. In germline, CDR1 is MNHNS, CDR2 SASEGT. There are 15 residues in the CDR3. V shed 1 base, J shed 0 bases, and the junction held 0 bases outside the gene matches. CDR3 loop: CASSEGTGGSYEQYV. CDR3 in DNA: TGTGCCAGCAGTGAAGGGACAGGGGGCTCCTACGAGCAGTACGTC.

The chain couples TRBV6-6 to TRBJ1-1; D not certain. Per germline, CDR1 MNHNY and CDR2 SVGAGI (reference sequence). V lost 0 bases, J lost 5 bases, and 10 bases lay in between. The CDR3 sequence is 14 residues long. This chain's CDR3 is CASSYSRQVTEAFF. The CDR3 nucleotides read TGTGCCAGCAGTTACTCAAGACAAGTGACTGAAGCTTTCTTT.

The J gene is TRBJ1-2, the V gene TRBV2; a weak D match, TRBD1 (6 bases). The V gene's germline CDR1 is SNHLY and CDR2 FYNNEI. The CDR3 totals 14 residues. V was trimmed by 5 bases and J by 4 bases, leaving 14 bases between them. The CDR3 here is CASSPDSRAYGYTF. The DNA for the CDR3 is TGTGCCAGCAGTCCGGACAGTAGGGCCTATGGCTACACCTTC.

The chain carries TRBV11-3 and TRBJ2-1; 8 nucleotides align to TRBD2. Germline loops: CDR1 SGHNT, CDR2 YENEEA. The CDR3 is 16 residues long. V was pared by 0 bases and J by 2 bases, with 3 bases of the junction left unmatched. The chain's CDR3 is CASSLDGGATYNEQFF. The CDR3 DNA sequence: TGTGCCAGCAGCTTAGACGGGGGGGCCACCTACAATGAGCAGTTCTTC.

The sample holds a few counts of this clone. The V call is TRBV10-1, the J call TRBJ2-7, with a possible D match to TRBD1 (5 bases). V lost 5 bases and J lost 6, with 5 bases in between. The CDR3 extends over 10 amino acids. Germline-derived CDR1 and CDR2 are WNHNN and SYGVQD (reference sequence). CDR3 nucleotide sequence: TGCGCCAGCAGTAGGGGCGAGCAGTACGTC. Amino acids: CASSRGEQYV.

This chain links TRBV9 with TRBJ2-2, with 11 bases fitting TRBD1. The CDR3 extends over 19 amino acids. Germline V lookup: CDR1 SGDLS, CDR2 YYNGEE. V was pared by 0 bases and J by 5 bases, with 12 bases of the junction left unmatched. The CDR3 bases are TGTGCCAGCAGCGTAGCGTTACTGGGACAGGGGGACAGTACCGGGGAGCTGTTTTTT. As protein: CASSVALLGQGDSTGELFF. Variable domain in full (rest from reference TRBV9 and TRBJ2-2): DSGVTQTPKHLITATGQRVTLRCSPRSGDLSVYWYQQSLDQGLQFLIQYYNGEERAKGNILERFSAQQFPDLHSELNLSSLELGDSALYFCASSVALLGQGDSTGELFFGEGSRLTVL.

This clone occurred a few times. The CDR3 here is CATSRDNENTEAFF. The CDR3 DNA reads TGTGCCACCAGCAGAGATAATGAGAACACTGAAGCTTTCTTT. The chain couples TRBV15 to TRBJ1-1; D gene uncertain. V lost 0 bases, J lost 1 base, and 6 bases lay in between. The germline V gene encodes CDR1 LNHNV and CDR2 YYDKDF (reference sequence). The length of the CDR3 is 14 residues.

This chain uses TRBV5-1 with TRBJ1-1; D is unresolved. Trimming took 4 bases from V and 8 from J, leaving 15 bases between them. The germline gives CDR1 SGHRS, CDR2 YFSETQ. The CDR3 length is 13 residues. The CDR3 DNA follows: TGCGCCAGCAGCCTACCTCCGATAGGGGAAGCTTTCTTT. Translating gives CASSLPPIGEAFF.

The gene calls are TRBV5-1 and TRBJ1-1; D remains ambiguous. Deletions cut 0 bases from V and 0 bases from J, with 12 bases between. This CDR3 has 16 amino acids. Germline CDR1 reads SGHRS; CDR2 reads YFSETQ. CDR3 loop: CASSLGVTSLNTEAFF. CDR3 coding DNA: TGCGCCAGCAGCTTGGGGGTAACCTCGTTGAACACTGAAGCTTTCTTT.

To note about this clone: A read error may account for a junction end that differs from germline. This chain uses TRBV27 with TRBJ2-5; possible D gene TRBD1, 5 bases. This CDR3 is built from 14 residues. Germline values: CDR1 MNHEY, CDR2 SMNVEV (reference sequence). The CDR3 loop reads CASGLGARQETQYF. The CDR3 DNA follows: TGTGCCAGCGGTTTAGGGGCTAGGCAAGAGACCCAGTACTTC.

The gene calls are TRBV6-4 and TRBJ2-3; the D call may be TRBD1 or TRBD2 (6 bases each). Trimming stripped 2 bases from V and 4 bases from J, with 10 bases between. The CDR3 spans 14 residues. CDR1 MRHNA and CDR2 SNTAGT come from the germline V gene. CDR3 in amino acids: CASSDVGGADTQYF. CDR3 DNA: TGTGCCAGCAGTGACGTGGGGGGCGCAGATACGCAGTATTTT.

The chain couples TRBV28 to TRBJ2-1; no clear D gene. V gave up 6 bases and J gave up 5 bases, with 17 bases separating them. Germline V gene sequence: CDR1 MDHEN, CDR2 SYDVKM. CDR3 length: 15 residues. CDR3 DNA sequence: TGTGCCAGCAGAGCCCCCTCGCCGCCGCACAATGAGCAGTTCTTC. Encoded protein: CASRAPSPPHNEQFF.

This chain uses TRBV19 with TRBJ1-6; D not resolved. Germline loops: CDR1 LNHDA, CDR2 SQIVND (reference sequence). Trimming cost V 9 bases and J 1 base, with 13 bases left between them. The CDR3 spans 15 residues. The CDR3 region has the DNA TGTGCCAGCACCCAGATGGGGTCCTATAATTCACCCCTCCACTTT. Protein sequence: CASTQMGSYNSPLHF. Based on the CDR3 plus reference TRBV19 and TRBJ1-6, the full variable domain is DGGITQSPKYLFRKEGQNVTLSCEQNLNHDAMYWYRQDPGQGLRLIYYSQIVNDFQKGDIAEGYSVSREKKESFPLTVTSAQKNPTAFYLCASTQMGSYNSPLHFGNGTRLTVT.

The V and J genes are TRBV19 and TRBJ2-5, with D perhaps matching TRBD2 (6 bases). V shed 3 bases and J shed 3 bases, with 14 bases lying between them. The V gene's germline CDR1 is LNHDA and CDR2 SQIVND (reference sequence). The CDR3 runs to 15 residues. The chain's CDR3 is CASSMGLSREETQYF. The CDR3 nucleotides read TGTGCCAGTAGTATGGGACTTTCCAGGGAAGAGACCCAGTACTTC.

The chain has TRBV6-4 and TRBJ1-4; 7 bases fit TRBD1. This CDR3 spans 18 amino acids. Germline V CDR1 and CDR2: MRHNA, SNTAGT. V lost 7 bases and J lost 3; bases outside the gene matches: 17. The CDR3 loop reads CASTPIGQAGGANEKLFF. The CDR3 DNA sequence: TGTGCCAGCACCCCTATTGGACAGGCAGGTGGAGCTAATGAAAAACTGTTTTTT.

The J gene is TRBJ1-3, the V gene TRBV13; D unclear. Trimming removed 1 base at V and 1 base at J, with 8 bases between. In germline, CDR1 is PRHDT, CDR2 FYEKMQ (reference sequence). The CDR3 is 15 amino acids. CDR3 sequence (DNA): TGTGCCAGCAGCTTAGCGCGGGGATCTGGAAACACCATATATTTT. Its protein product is CASSLARGSGNTIYF.

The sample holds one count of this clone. Here the CDR3 reads CASSPPAYQETQYF. For the CDR3, the DNA is TGTGCCAGCTCACCACCGGCATACCAAGAGACCCAGTACTTC. The V call is TRBV18, the J call TRBJ2-5; D is unresolved. The V gene's germline CDR1 is KGHSH and CDR2 LQKENI. The germline V and J ends were trimmed by 0 bases and 0 bases, with 5 bases remaining between them. The CDR3 loop spans 14 amino acids.